What follows are 32 T cell receptor beta chains derived from one specimen sequenced in a study of beta chain features in type 1 diabetes. Study results and caveats: Type 1 diabetes patients showed a moderate but significant shortening of TCRB CDR3s in all four CD4+ subsets.

Investigators reverse transcribed all isolated RNA, so they sequenced expressed TCRB transcripts. Measured with immunoSEQ multiplex PCR; TCRdb has only the in-frame clones, and not every one. The table lists more than 250,000 clones, 20% of them singletons. These TCRs' antigens remain unknown. Sequencing was performed on naive CD4+ T cells from blood. The receptor set was obtained from a middle-aged woman with type 1 diabetes.

The chain carries TRBV19 and TRBJ2-3; the match to TRBD1 covers 7 bases. The CDR3 extends over 15 amino acids. The germline CDR1 and CDR2 sequences are LNHDA and SQIVND (reference sequence). With V trimmed by 5 bases and J by 2 bases, 7 bases remained unmatched. The chain's CDR3 is CASSRDSPYTDTQYF. The CDR3 DNA reads TGTGCCAGTAGTCGGGACAGCCCCTACACAGATACGCAGTATTTT.

V is TRBV7-2 and J is TRBJ1-1; the match to TRBD1 covers 7 bases. Germline V gene lookup returns CDR1 SGHTA and CDR2 FQGNSA. The J segment lost 5 bases and the V segment lost 5 bases, leaving 5 bases of the junction unmatched. CDR3 length: 13 residues. CDR3 region: CASSHRGRTEAFF. The CDR3 nucleotides read TGTGCCAGCAGCCACAGGGGTCGGACTGAAGCTTTCTTT. The whole variable domain, remainder taken from reference TRBV7-2 and TRBJ1-1, is GAGVSQSPSNKVTEKGKDVELRCDPISGHTALYWYRQSLGQGLEFLIYFQGNSAPDKSGLPSDRFSAERTGGSVSTLTIQRTQQEDSAVYLCASSHRGRTEAFFGQGTRLTVV.

V and J are TRBV29-1 and TRBJ1-2, with D tentatively TRBD1 (5 bases). With 7 bases removed from V and 6 bases from J, the gap between germline ends came to 12 bases. Germline V gene data show CDR1 as SQVTM and CDR2 as ANQGSEA. This CDR3 comprises 11 residues. This CDR3 reads CSGVGGNGYTF. CDR3 nucleotides: TGCAGCGGTGTGGGGGGGAATGGCTACACCTTC.

The chain is built from TRBV5-1 and TRBJ2-5, with D possibly matching TRBD2 (5 bases). Germline-derived CDR1 and CDR2 are SGHRS and YFSETQ. The CDR3 has 14 residues. V lost 2 bases to trimming and J lost 5 bases, with 13 bases between them. This chain's CDR3 is CASSFGGTMETQYF. The CDR3 nucleotides read TGCGCCAGCAGCTTCGGAGGAACGATGGAGACCCAGTACTTC.

A few counts support this clone. The rearrangement uses TRBV29-1 and TRBJ2-7; D gene uncertain. Germline V gene data show CDR1 as SQVTM and CDR2 as ANQGSEA. The CDR3 loop spans 13 amino acids. The germline V and J ends were trimmed by 6 bases and 4 bases, with 16 bases remaining between them. CDR3 residues: CSVRYARGYEQYF. The DNA for the CDR3 is TGCAGCGTCCGTTACGCCCGAGGATACGAGCAGTACTTC.

The CDR3 reads CSVDLGAANEKLFF. In nucleotides, the CDR3 is TGCAGCGTTGATCTGGGGGCGGCTAATGAAAAACTGTTTTTT. V gene TRBV29-1 combines with J gene TRBJ1-4, with D possibly TRBD1 on 6 matching bases. The CDR3 is made up of 14 amino acids. Per the germline V gene, CDR1 is SQVTM and CDR2 is ANQGSEA. V gave up 3 bases and J gave up 3 bases, with 11 bases separating them.

This clone was counted only a few times. V usage is TRBV18 and J usage is TRBJ1-2; the match to TRBD1 covers 9 bases. CDR1 and CDR2 from the germline V gene are KGHSH and LQKENI. CDR3 length: 17 residues. Trimming cost V 3 bases and J 7 bases; bases outside gene matches: 15. For the CDR3, the DNA is TGTGCCAGCTCACCTTCCGCGACAGGGGGAGAATTGGGTGGCTACACCTTC. This gives the protein CASSPSATGGELGGYTF.

V is TRBV5-1 and J is TRBJ2-5; 10 nucleotides line up with TRBD1. Germline-derived CDR1 and CDR2 are SGHRS and YFSETQ. V shed 3 bases, J shed 4 bases, and the junction held 6 bases outside the gene matches. The CDR3 length is 15 residues. Here the CDR3 reads CASSSGTGDGETQYF. The CDR3 nucleotides are TGCGCCAGCAGCTCCGGGACAGGGGACGGAGAGACCCAGTACTTC.

This chain uses TRBV20-1 with TRBJ2-3; TRBD2 aligns across 7 bases. Germline loops: CDR1 DFQATT, CDR2 SNEGSKA (reference sequence). The CDR3 is 11 amino acids. The CDR3 nucleotides are TGCGGGGGGGATTTTGCGGATACGCAGTATTTT. Its translation is CGGDFADTQYF.

This clone was counted once. The chain's CDR3 is CASSPRQSRGLAGSNEQFF. In DNA, the CDR3 is TGTGCCAGCAGTCCCCGACAGTCAAGAGGGCTAGCGGGTTCAAATGAGCAGTTCTTC. The chain recombines TRBV6-8 with TRBJ2-1; 8 positions agree with TRBD2. Trimming cost V 5 bases and J 7 bases; bases outside gene matches: 22. Germline V gene data show CDR1 as MNHGY and CDR2 as SAAAGT. This CDR3 is built from 19 residues.

This clone was found a few times. The rearrangement links TRBV19 to TRBJ1-1, with 8 nucleotides matching TRBD1. The CDR3 sequence is 15 residues long. Germline lookup yields CDR1 LNHDA and CDR2 SQIVND (reference sequence). Trimming cost V 3 bases and J 8 bases; bases outside gene matches: 11. CDR3 nucleotide sequence: TGTGCCAGTAGTATGAACTCAGGGGGCGCGGTAGAAGCTTTCTTT. It specifies CASSMNSGGAVEAFF.

The chain has TRBV29-1 and TRBJ1-5; TRBD1 aligns across 7 bases. Germline values: CDR1 SQVTM, CDR2 ANQGSEA. Losses at the gene ends were 4 bases for V and 4 bases for J; bases not matched to a gene: 7. There are 14 residues in the CDR3. The CDR3 here is CSVAETGRNQPQHF. Here the CDR3 DNA reads TGCAGCGTTGCGGAGACAGGGAGGAATCAGCCCCAGCATTTT.

This clone occurred a few times. The chain joins TRBV6-6 to TRBJ2-7, with TRBD2 matching over 7 bases. The CDR3 is 15 residues long. V shed 2 bases and J 0 bases; nucleotides not matched to a gene: 4. CDR1 MNHNY and CDR2 SVGAGI come from the germline V gene (reference sequence). DNA of the CDR3: TGTGCCAGCAGTTACGGGGGAGGGAACTCCTACGAGCAGTACTTC. Its translation: CASSYGGGNSYEQYF.

This clone occurred a few times. The rearrangement joins TRBV28 to TRBJ2-3; D gene uncertain. The CDR3 consists of 12 residues. Germline V gene data show CDR1 as MDHEN and CDR2 as SYDVKM. Trimming cost V 6 bases and J 0 bases, with 4 bases left between them. The CDR3, as DNA: TGTGCCAGCAGCCCAAGCACAGATACGCAGTATTTT. Encoded protein: CASSPSTDTQYF.

The CDR3 sequence: CASSSQGARTGELFF. In nucleotides, the CDR3 is TGTGCCAGCAGCTCCCAGGGGGCGCGGACCGGGGAGCTGTTTTTT. J is TRBJ2-2 and V is TRBV7-3; TRBD1 matches 8 bases. CDR3 length: 15 amino acids. Germline CDR1 is SGHTA and CDR2 is FQGTGA. V lost 4 bases to trimming and J lost 5 bases; unmatched junction nucleotides: 6.

This clone was recorded a few times. The chain couples TRBV7-2 to TRBJ2-3; weak D call: TRBD1 (8 bases). Trimming pared 7 bases from V and 3 bases from J, leaving 17 bases between. This CDR3 region has 15 residues. Germline CDR1 is SGHTA and CDR2 is FQGNSA. The CDR3 DNA follows: TGTGCCAGCACCTACACAGGGGGAGGGACAGATACGCAGTATTTT. It specifies CASTYTGGGTDTQYF.

V and J are TRBV2 and TRBJ1-5, with no clear D. V was shortened by 2 bases and J by 3 bases, with 11 bases between the two germline ends. CDR3 length: 15 residues. From germline, CDR1 is SNHLY and CDR2 FYNNEI. CDR3 coding DNA: TGTGCCAGCAGTGAACAGTCTAGTCTCAATCAGCCCCAGCATTTT. Encoded protein: CASSEQSSLNQPQHF. The full variable domain, completed using reference TRBV2 and TRBJ1-5, is EPEVTQTPSHQVTQMGQEVILRCVPISNHLYFYWYRQILGQKVEFLVSFYNNEISEKSEIFDDQFSVERPDGSNFTLKIRSTKLEDSAMYFCASSEQSSLNQPQHFGDGTRLSIL.

This clone was seen more than once but under ten times. The J gene is TRBJ1-1, the V gene TRBV7-2, with TRBD1 matching 7 bases. CDR3 length equals 13 residues. In germline, CDR1 is SGHTA, CDR2 FQGNSA. Trimming removed 8 bases from V and 4 bases from J; junction bases left unmatched: 7. The DNA of the CDR3 is TGTGCCAGCCGAAGAACAGGGGTCACTGAAGCTTTCTTT. It encodes CASRRTGVTEAFF.

The chain is built from TRBV5-4 and TRBJ2-7; the D gene is possibly TRBD1 (5 bases). This CDR3 is 15 amino acids long. Trimming took 0 bases from V and 1 from J, leaving 11 bases between them. The germline V gene encodes CDR1 SGHNT and CDR2 YYREEE (reference sequence). CDR3 bases: TGTGCCAGCAGCTTGGGAGACAGTTCTTCCTACGAGCAGTACTTC. It translates to CASSLGDSSSYEQYF.

This clone was observed a few times. The rearrangement links TRBV19 to TRBJ2-5; D call uncertain. CDR3 length: 14 amino acids. Germline V gives CDR1 LNHDA, CDR2 SQIVND (reference sequence). The V gene lost 6 bases and the J gene lost 4 bases, with 15 bases spanning the gap. This CDR3 is CASRTSSTSETQYF. The DNA for the CDR3 is TGTGCCAGTAGGACAAGTTCTACTTCAGAGACCCAGTACTTC. The full variable domain, completed using reference TRBV19 and TRBJ2-5, is DGGITQSPKYLFRKEGQNVTLSCEQNLNHDAMYWYRQDPGQGLRLIYYSQIVNDFQKGDIAEGYSVSREKKESFPLTVTSAQKNPTAFYLCASRTSSTSETQYFGPGTRLLVL.

The chain recombines TRBV4-3 with TRBJ1-1; 7 bases fit TRBD1. This CDR3 has 16 residues. Trimming at V came to 0 bases and at J to 3 bases, leaving 7 bases not matched to a gene. Germline CDR1 is LGHNA and CDR2 is YSLEER. Here the CDR3 reads CASSQELDRLDTEAFF. The CDR3 coding sequence is TGCGCCAGCAGCCAAGAGCTGGACAGGTTGGACACTGAAGCTTTCTTT.

The CDR3 DNA reads TGTGCCACGATCCGGGACAGGGGGAACAATGAGCAGTTCTTC. This codes for CATIRDRGNNEQFF. The chain recombines TRBV2 with TRBJ2-1, with 11 bases fitting TRBD1. There are 14 residues in the CDR3. Per germline, CDR1 SNHLY and CDR2 FYNNEI. The J segment lost 5 bases and the V segment lost 10 bases, leaving 7 bases of the junction unmatched.

This clone was counted only a few times. The chain is built from TRBV25-1 and TRBJ2-5, with D perhaps TRBD1 (6 bases). Germline CDR1 is MGHDK and CDR2 is SYGVNS. This CDR3 comprises 15 residues. V lost 4 bases and J 1 base, leaving 13 bases between the germline ends. CDR3 amino acids: CASSVGQGFQETQYF. CDR3 coding DNA: TGTGCCAGCAGTGTCGGGCAGGGGTTCCAAGAGACCCAGTACTTC.

The chain is built from TRBV11-3 and TRBJ2-3, with a tentative D call TRBD1 (6 bases). V gave up 1 base and J gave up 0 bases, with 8 bases separating them. The CDR3 runs 15 residues. The germline V gene has CDR1 SGHNT and CDR2 YENEEA. The CDR3 DNA sequence: TGTGCCAGCAGCTTAGGGGACACCAGCACAGATACGCAGTATTTT. Its protein product is CASSLGDTSTDTQYF. Looking up the rest from reference TRBV11-3 and TRBJ2-3 gives the full variable domain: EAGVVQSPRYKIIEKKQPVAFWCNPISGHNTLYWYLQNLGQGPELLIRYENEEAVDDSQLPKDRFSAERLKGVDSTLKIQPAELGDSAVYLCASSLGDTSTDTQYFGPGTRLTVL.

This clone was counted a few times. V usage is TRBV5-1 and J usage is TRBJ2-2; TRBD1 aligns across 9 bases. Germline CDR1 SGHRS, CDR2 YFSETQ. CDR3 size: 17 residues. With 4 bases clipped from V and 4 bases from J, the junction kept 11 bases outside the gene matches. CDR3 amino acids: CASSTRSGTGSTGELFF. CDR3 bases: TGCGCCAGCAGCACGCGTTCCGGGACAGGGAGCACCGGGGAGCTGTTTTTT.

This clone has only a few counts. This sequence joins TRBV30 and TRBJ2-1; the D gene is possibly TRBD1 (7 bases). CDR3 size: 13 residues. CDR1 and CDR2 from the germline V gene are GTSNPN and SVGIG (reference sequence). The V end lost 6 bases, the J end lost 4 bases, and 13 bases lay between the germline ends. CDR3 DNA: TGTGCCTGCCAGGGGGAGGCTTACAATGAGCAGTTCTTC. As protein: CACQGEAYNEQFF. The full variable domain, its missing parts supplied by reference TRBV30 and TRBJ2-1, is SQTIHQWPATLVQPVGSPLSLECTVEGTSNPNLYWYRQAAGRGLQLLFYSVGIGQISSEVPQNLSASRPQDRQFILSSKKLLLSDSGFYLCACQGEAYNEQFFGPGTRLTVL.

As DNA, the CDR3 is TGCGCCAGCAGCCCCGGGACAGCGGGCGAGCAGTACTTC. As protein: CASSPGTAGEQYF. The chain recombines TRBV5-1 with TRBJ2-5; possibly TRBD1 for D (7 bases). The end of the DNA is better explained by TRBJ2-7, so the J call may be wrong. Looked up from germline, CDR1 is SGHRS and CDR2 is YFSETQ. The CDR3 has 13 residues.

Only a few counts were recorded for this clone. In DNA form, the CDR3 reads TGTGCCAGCAGCGCAAGCTACAGGGTAGAAGCTTTCTTT. Its translation: CASSASYRVEAFF. V is TRBV9 and J is TRBJ1-1, with D possibly being TRBD1 (6 bases). Looked up from germline, CDR1 is SGDLS and CDR2 is YYNGEE. V shed 3 bases and J shed 8 bases, with 14 bases lying between them. This CDR3 has 13 amino acids.

This rearrangement joins TRBV5-1 to TRBJ1-4; no clear D. CDR1 SGHRS and CDR2 YFSETQ come from the germline V gene. The CDR3 covers 15 residues. Trimming stripped 0 bases from V and 0 bases from J, with 6 bases between. The CDR3 region has the DNA TGCGCCAGCAGCTTGGCACGGTCAACTAATGAAAAACTGTTTTTT. This codes for CASSLARSTNEKLFF.

The chain couples TRBV2 to TRBJ1-5; TRBD1 might be the D (6 bases). There are 12 residues in the CDR3. Germline values: CDR1 SNHLY, CDR2 FYNNEI. V was clipped by 7 bases and J by 9 bases, with 13 bases between them. In DNA, the CDR3 is TGTGCCAGCACCCTGGACAGTCCGCCCCAGCATTTT. Protein sequence: CASTLDSPPQHF.

The chain joins TRBV5-1 to TRBJ2-1, with D hard to call. Germline CDR1 reads SGHRS; CDR2 reads YFSETQ. The CDR3 runs 15 residues. The V gene lost 0 bases and the J gene lost 0 bases, with 7 bases spanning the gap. The chain's CDR3 is CASSLDESSYNEQFF. For the CDR3, the DNA is TGCGCCAGCAGCTTGGACGAGAGCTCCTACAATGAGCAGTTCTTC.

This sequence joins TRBV4-3 and TRBJ2-1, with TRBD1 matching 7 bases. Germline CDR1 reads LGHNA; CDR2 reads YSLEER. The CDR3 is 15 residues long. Losses at the gene ends were 3 bases for V and 7 bases for J; bases not matched to a gene: 9. The CDR3 DNA reads TGCGCCAGCAGCCAGGGACCGGGACAGAGAAATGAGCAGTTCTTC. Its protein product is CASSQGPGQRNEQFF.